The sequence of this T cell receptor (beta chain) was determined in a study of patients and donors after allogeneic stem cell transplantation. This clonotype came up a few times. TCRdb re-called the RT-PCR reads through MiXCR, storing one row per CDR3 protein. The sample carries hundreds of thousands of distinct CDR3 sequences, 15% to 20% recorded once. The CDR3 totals 14 residues. Germline V gene sequence: CDR1 SGHTA, CDR2 FQGNSA. J lost 4 bases, V lost 2 bases, and 1 base had no gene match. This clonotype was obtained from a human donor who was either an allogeneic HSCT recipient or a stem cell or donor lymphocyte infusion donor (not recorded which). It is not recorded whose cells these are; they may come from a transplant donor. V gene TRBV7-2 combines with J gene TRBJ2-5, with TRBD1 identical over 10 bases. Input material: blood, either unsorted or a sorted T cell fraction (not recorded which). In nucleotides, the CDR3 is TGTGCCAGCAGCTTATGGGACAGGGGAGAGACCCAGTACTTC. It specifies CASSLWDRGETQYF.